This entry lists 7 T cell receptor beta chains sequenced from one sample in a study of T cell changes during pregnancy in multiple sclerosis. Here immunoSEQ multiplex PCR was the method, and the copy in TCRdb shows in-frame clones only, minus some. The sample carries about 54,000 clones, 85% to 90% recorded once. Sequences were derived from CD4+ T cells from peripheral blood mononuclear cells, sampled in the first trimester of pregnancy. These receptors were collected from a female donor with multiple sclerosis, enrolled in a pregnancy study.

The CDR3: CASSKVANKNTGELFF. The DNA of the CDR3 is TGTGCCAGCAGCAAAGTGGCAAATAAAAACACCGGGGAGCTGTTTTTT. This chain uses TRBV11-3 with TRBJ2-2; D not certain. The germline V and J ends were trimmed by 5 bases and 2 bases, with 15 bases remaining between them. The V gene's germline CDR1 is SGHNT and CDR2 YENEEA. CDR3 length equals 16 residues.

V gene TRBV18 combines with J gene TRBJ2-7; D remains unclear. V gave up 3 bases and J gave up 0 bases, with 3 bases separating them. This CDR3 is 12 amino acids long. Looked up from germline, CDR1 is KGHSH and CDR2 is LQKENI. The CDR3 here is CASSPNSYEQYF. The CDR3 DNA reads as TGTGCCAGCTCACCTAACTCCTACGAGCAGTACTTC.

This chain uses TRBV28 with TRBJ2-5; 9 positions match TRBD1. The CDR3 loop spans 14 amino acids. Losses at the gene ends were 5 bases for V and 9 bases for J; bases not matched to a gene: 10. Per germline, CDR1 MDHEN and CDR2 SYDVKM. CDR3 protein: CASSRTGEPWAQYF. CDR3 DNA: TGTGCCAGCAGTCGGACAGGGGAGCCTTGGGCCCAGTACTTC.

This rearrangement joins TRBV28 to TRBJ1-5; 8 nucleotides agree with TRBD1. This CDR3 region has 18 residues. Trimming cost V 5 bases and J 7 bases; bases outside gene matches: 19. Germline CDR1 MDHEN, CDR2 SYDVKM. The CDR3 here is CASSNYIPRQGLGQPQHF. The CDR3 DNA sequence: TGTGCCAGCAGTAACTATATCCCGAGACAGGGGTTGGGACAGCCCCAGCATTTT.

This chain connects TRBV5-6 to TRBJ1-5, with unresolved D. V was cut by 3 bases and J by 0 bases, with 16 bases left in between. Per the germline V gene, CDR1 is SGHDT and CDR2 is YYEEEE. The CDR3 totals 17 residues. The CDR3 coding sequence is TGTGCCAGCAGCTGGACTACAGAAAATCATAGCAATCAGCCCCAGCATTTT. Residues: CASSWTTENHSNQPQHF.

V and J are TRBV6-6 and TRBJ1-6; 8 nucleotides align to TRBD1. This CDR3 has 14 residues. J gave up 7 bases and V 6 bases, and 5 bases lay outside the gene matches. The V gene's germline CDR1 is MNHNY and CDR2 SVGAGI (reference sequence). The CDR3 loop is CASRPQGANSPLHF. DNA for the CDR3: TGTGCCAGCAGACCCCAGGGGGCGAATTCACCCCTCCACTTT.

V is TRBV5-1 and J is TRBJ1-2; maybe TRBD1 (6 bases). This CDR3 is built from 13 residues. Germline V gene data show CDR1 as SGHRS and CDR2 as YFSETQ. Trimming shortened V by 0 bases and J by 8 bases, and 11 bases separated the two germline ends. The CDR3 DNA is TGCGCCAGCAGCTTGGACAGGGTGGAAGGCTACACCTTC. Protein sequence: CASSLDRVEGYTF.